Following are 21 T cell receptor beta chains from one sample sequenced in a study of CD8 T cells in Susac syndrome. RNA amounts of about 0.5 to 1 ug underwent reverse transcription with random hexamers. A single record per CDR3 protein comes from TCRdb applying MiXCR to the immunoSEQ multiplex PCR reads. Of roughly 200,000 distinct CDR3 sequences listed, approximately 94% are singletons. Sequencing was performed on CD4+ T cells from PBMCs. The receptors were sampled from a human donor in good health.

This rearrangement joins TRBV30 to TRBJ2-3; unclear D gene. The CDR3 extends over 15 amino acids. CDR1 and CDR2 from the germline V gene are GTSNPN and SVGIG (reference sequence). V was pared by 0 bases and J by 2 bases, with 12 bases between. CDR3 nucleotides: TGTGCCTGGAGTGTACCCCACGGGCTCACAGATACGCAGTATTTT. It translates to CAWSVPHGLTDTQYF. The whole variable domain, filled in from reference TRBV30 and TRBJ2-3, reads SQTIHQWPATLVQPVGSPLSLECTVEGTSNPNLYWYRQAAGRGLQLLFYSVGIGQISSEVPQNLSASRPQDRQFILSSKKLLLSDSGFYLCAWSVPHGLTDTQYFGPGTRLTVL.

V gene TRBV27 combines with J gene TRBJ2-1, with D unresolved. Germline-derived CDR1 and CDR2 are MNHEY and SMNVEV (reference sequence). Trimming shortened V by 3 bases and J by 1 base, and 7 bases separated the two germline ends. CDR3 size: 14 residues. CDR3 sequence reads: CASSFSRSYNEQFF. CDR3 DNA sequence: TGTGCCAGCAGTTTTTCCAGATCCTACAATGAGCAGTTCTTC.

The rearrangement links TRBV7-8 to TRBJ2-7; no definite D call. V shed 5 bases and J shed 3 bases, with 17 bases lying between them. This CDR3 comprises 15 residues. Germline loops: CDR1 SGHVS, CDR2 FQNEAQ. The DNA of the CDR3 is TGTGCCAGCAGCCAAGGTTTTAGTCCGATCTACGAGCAGTACTTC. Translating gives CASSQGFSPIYEQYF.

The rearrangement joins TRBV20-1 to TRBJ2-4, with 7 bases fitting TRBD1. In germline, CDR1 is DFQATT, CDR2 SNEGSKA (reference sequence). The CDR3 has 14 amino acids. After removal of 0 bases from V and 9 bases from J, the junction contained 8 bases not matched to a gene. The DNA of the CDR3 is TGCAGTGCTAGAGATTCGGGACAGTTAAGCATTCAGTACTTC. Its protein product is CSARDSGQLSIQYF.

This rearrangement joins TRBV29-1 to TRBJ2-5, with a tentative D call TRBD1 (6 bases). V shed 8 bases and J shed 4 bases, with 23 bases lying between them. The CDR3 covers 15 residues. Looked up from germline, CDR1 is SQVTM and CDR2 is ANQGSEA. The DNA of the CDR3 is TGCAGCATCCTTACGATCAGGGGTTCGAGAGAGACCCAGTACTTC. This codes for CSILTIRGSRETQYF. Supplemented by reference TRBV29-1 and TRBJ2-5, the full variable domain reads SAVISQKPSRDICQRGTSLTIQCQVDSQVTMMFWYRQQPGQSLTLIATANQGSEATYESGFVIDKFPISRPNLTFSTLTVSNMSPEDSSIYLCSILTIRGSRETQYFGPGTRLLVL.

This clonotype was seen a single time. The CDR3 nucleotides read TGCAGTGCCCCCAGATCACTAGCGGGAGGGCCGGGTGAGCAGTTCTTC. It translates to CSAPRSLAGGPGEQFF. J is TRBJ2-1 and V is TRBV20-1, with TRBD2 matching 13 bases. After removal of 6 bases from V and 9 bases from J, the junction contained 14 bases not matched to a gene. Germline loops: CDR1 DFQATT, CDR2 SNEGSKA (reference sequence). The CDR3 contains 16 residues.

The chain's CDR3 is CASSPTEAFF. CDR3 bases: TGCGCCAGCAGTCCCACTGAAGCTTTCTTT. This chain joins TRBV23-1 and TRBJ1-1; D remains ambiguous. TRBV23-1 counts as an open reading frame of uncertain function. The CDR3 sequence is 10 residues long. V lost 4 bases, J lost 4 bases, and 1 base lay in between.

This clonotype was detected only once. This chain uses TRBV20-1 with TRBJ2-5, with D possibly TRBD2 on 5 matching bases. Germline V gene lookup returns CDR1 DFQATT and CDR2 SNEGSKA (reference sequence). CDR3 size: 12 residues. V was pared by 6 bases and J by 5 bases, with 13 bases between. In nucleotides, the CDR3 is TGCAGTGCACGTAAGGGCGGGGAGACCCAGTACTTC. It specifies CSARKGGETQYF.

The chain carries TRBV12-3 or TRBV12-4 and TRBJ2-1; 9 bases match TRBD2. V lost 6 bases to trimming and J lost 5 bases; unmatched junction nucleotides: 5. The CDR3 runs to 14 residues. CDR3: CASRSGTSHNEQFF. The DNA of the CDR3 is TGTGCCAGCAGGTCAGGGACTAGCCACAATGAGCAGTTCTTC.

The CDR3 DNA reads as TGTGCCAGCAGTCGAGGGGACAAACCGAACACTGAAGCTTTCTTT. Protein sequence: CASSRGDKPNTEAFF. The chain employs TRBV6-2 or TRBV6-3 and TRBJ1-1, with D perhaps matching TRBD1 (6 bases). CDR3 length equals 15 residues. V was shortened by 5 bases and J by 1 base, with 14 bases between the two germline ends. CDR1 and CDR2 (germline): MNHEY, SVGEGT.

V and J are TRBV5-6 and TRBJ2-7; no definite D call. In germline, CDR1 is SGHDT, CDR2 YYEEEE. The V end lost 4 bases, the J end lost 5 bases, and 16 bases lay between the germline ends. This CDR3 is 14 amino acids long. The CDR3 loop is CASSMRSLRHEQYF. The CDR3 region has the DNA TGTGCCAGCAGCATGAGATCCCTACGCCACGAGCAGTACTTC.

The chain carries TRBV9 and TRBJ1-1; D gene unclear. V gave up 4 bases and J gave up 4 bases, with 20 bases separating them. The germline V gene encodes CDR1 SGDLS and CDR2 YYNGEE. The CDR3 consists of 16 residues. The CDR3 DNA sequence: TGTGCCAGCAGCCCCTCCCCGGCGATAGATACCACTGAAGCTTTCTTT. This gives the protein CASSPSPAIDTTEAFF.

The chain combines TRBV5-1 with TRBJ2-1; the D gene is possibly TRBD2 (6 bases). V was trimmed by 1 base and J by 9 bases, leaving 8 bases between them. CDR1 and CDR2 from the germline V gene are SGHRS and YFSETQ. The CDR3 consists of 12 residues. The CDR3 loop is CASSLRGSEQFF. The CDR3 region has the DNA TGCGCCAGCAGCTTGCGGGGGAGTGAGCAGTTCTTC.

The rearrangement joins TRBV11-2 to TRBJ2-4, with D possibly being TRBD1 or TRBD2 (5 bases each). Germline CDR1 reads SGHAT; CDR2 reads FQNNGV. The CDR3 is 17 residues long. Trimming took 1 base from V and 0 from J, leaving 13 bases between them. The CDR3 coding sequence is TGTGCCAGCAGCTTAGCCCTCGGGGACCTAGCCAAAAACATTCAGTACTTC. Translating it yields CASSLALGDLAKNIQYF.

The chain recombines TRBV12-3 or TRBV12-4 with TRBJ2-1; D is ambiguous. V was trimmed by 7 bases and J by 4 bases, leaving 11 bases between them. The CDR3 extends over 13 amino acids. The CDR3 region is CASTITRYNEQFF. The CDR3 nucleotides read TGTGCCAGCACTATAACTCGGTACAATGAGCAGTTCTTC.

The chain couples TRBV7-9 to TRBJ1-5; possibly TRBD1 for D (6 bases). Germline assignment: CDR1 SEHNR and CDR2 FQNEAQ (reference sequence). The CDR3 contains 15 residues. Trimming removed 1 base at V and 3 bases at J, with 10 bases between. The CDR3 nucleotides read TGTGCCAGCAGCTTAGACGGACAGCCCAATCAGCCCCAGCATTTT. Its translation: CASSLDGQPNQPQHF.

The DNA for the CDR3 is TGTGCCAGCAGCTTAGCCCGGACAGGGGAGCTGTTTTTT. This codes for CASSLARTGELFF. The chain uses TRBV7-8 and TRBJ2-2; possible D gene TRBD1, 5 bases. The CDR3 spans 13 residues. Germline CDR1 SGHVS, CDR2 FQNEAQ. The V end was cut by 0 bases, the J end by 8 bases, with 7 bases between. The entire variable domain, with the rest obtained from reference TRBV7-8 and TRBJ2-2, is as follows: GAGVSQSPRYKVAKRGQDVALRCDPISGHVSLFWYQQALGQGPEFLTYFQNEAQLDKSGLPSDRFFAERPEGSVSTLKIQRTQQEDSAVYLCASSLARTGELFFGEGSRLTVL.

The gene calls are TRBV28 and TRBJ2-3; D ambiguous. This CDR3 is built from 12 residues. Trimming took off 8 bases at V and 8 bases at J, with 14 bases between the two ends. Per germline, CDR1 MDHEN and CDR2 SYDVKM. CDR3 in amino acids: CASCGVGFTQYF. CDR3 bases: TGTGCCAGCTGTGGGGTCGGGTTTACGCAGTATTTT.

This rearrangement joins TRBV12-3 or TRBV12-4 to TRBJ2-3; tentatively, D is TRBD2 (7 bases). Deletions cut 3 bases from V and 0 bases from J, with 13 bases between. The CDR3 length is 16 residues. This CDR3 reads CASSLWGGTSTDTQYF. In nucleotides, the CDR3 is TGTGCCAGCAGTTTGTGGGGGGGCACTAGCACAGATACGCAGTATTTT.

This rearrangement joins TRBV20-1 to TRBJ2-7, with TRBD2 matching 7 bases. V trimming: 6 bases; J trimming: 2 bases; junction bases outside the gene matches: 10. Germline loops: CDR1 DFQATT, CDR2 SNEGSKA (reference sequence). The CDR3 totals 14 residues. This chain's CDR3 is CSASWGGGAYEQYF. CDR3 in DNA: TGCAGTGCCTCTTGGGGGGGAGGGGCCTACGAGCAGTACTTC.

CDR3 amino acids: CASSPMGTHVLTF. CDR3 DNA: TGTGCCAGCAGCCCGATGGGGACTCACGTCCTGACTTTC. This chain connects TRBV14 to TRBJ2-6, with a weak D call TRBD2 (6 bases). The CDR3 loop spans 13 amino acids. CDR1 is SGHDN, CDR2 FVKESK, per germline. Trimming removed 4 bases at V and 11 bases at J, with 12 bases between.